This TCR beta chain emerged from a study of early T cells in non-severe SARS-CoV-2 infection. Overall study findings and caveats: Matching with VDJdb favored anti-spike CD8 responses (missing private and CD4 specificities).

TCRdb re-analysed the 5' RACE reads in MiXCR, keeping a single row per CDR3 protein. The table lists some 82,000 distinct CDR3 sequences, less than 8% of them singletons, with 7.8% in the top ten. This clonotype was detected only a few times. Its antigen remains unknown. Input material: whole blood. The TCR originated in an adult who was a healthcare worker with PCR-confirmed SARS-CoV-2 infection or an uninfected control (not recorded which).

CDR3 in amino acids: CASSRDGTSTDTQYF. The DNA of the CDR3 is TGTGCCAGCAGCCGCGACGGAACTAGCACAGATACGCAGTATTTT. The genes are TRBV5-4 and TRBJ2-3; D uncertain. CDR1 is SGHNT, CDR2 YYREEE, per germline (reference sequence). The CDR3 consists of 15 residues. Trimming pared 4 bases from V and 0 bases from J, leaving 12 bases between.